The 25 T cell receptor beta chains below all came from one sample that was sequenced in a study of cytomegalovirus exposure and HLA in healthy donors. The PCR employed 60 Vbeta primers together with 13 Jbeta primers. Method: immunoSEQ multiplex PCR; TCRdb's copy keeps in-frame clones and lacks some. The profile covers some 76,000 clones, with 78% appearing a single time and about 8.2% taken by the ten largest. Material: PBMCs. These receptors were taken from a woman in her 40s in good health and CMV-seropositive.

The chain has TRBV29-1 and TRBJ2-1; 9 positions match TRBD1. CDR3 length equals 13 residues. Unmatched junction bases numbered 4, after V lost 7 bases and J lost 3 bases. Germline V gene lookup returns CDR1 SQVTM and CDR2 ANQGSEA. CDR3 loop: CSGRTGDYNEQFF. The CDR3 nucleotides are TGCAGCGGCCGGACAGGGGACTACAATGAGCAGTTCTTC.

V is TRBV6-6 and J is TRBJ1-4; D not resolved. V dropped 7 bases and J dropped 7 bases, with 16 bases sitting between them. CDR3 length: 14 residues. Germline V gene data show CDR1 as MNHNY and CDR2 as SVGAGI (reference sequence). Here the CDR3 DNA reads TGTGCCAGCAACGGGCCGGGGATTACTGAAAAACTGTTTTTT. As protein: CASNGPGITEKLFF.

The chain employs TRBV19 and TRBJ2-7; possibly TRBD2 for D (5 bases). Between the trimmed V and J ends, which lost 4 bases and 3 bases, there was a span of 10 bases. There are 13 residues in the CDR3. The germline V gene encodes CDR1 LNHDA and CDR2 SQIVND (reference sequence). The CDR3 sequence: CASSKTRDYEQYF. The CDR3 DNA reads TGTGCCAGTAGTAAAACCCGGGACTACGAGCAGTACTTC. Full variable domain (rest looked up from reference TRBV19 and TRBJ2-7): DGGITQSPKYLFRKEGQNVTLSCEQNLNHDAMYWYRQDPGQGLRLIYYSQIVNDFQKGDIAEGYSVSREKKESFPLTVTSAQKNPTAFYLCASSKTRDYEQYFGPGTRLTVT.

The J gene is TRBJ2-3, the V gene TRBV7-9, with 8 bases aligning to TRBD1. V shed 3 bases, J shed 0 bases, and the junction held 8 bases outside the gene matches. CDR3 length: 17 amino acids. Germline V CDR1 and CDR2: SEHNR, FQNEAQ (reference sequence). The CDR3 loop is CASSFSTQGASTDTQYF. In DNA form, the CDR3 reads TGTGCCAGCAGCTTTTCCACGCAGGGGGCTAGCACAGATACGCAGTATTTT.

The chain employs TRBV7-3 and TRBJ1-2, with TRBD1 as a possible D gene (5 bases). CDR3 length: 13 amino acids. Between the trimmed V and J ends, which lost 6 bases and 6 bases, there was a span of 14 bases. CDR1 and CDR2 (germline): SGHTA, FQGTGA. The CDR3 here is CASRLGGGDGYTF. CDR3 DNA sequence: TGTGCCAGCAGGTTGGGGGGTGGAGATGGCTACACCTTC.

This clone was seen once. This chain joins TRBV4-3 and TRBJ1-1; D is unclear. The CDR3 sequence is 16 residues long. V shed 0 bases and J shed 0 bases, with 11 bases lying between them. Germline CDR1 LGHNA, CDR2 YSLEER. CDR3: CASSQDLSLLNTEAFF. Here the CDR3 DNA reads TGCGCCAGCAGCCAAGATCTTAGTCTCCTGAACACTGAAGCTTTCTTT.

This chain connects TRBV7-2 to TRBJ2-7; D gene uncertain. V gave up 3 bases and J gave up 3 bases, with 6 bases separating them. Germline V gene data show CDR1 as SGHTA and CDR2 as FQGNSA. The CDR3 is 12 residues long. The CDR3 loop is CASSLQNYEQYF. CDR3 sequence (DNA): TGTGCCAGCAGCTTGCAGAACTACGAGCAGTACTTC.

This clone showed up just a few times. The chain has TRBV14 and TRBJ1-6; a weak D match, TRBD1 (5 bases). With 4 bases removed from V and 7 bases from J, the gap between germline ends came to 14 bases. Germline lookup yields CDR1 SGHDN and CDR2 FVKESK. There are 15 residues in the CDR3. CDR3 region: CASSPYRRGNSPLHF. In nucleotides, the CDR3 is TGTGCCAGCAGCCCCTACCGACGGGGGAATTCACCCCTCCACTTT. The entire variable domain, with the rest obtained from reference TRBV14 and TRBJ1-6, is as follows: EAGVTQFPSHSVIEKGQTVTLRCDPISGHDNLYWYRRVMGKEIKFLLHFVKESKQDESGMPNNRFLAERTGGTYSTLKVQPAELEDSGVYFCASSPYRRGNSPLHFGNGTRLTVT.

The CDR3 bases are TGTGCCAGCAGCTTACAGGCTAGCGGGGGAAACGAGCAGTACTTC. It codes for CASSLQASGGNEQYF. The V call is TRBV7-2, the J call TRBJ2-7, with 10 bases fitting TRBD2. Germline V gene lookup returns CDR1 SGHTA and CDR2 FQGNSA. V lost 2 bases and J lost 5; bases outside the gene matches: 6. This CDR3 is 15 amino acids long.

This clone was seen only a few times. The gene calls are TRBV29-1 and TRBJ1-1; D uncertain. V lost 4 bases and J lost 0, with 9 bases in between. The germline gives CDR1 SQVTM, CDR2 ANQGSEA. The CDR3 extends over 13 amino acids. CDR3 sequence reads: CSVGREMNTEAFF. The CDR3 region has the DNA TGCAGCGTTGGGAGGGAAATGAACACTGAAGCTTTCTTT.

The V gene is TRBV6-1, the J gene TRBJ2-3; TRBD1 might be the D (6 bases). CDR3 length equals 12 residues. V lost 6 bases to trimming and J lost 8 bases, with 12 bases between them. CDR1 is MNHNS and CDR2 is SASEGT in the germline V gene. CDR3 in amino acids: CASSRGWGTQYF. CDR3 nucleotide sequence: TGTGCCAGCAGCAGGGGATGGGGTACGCAGTATTTT.

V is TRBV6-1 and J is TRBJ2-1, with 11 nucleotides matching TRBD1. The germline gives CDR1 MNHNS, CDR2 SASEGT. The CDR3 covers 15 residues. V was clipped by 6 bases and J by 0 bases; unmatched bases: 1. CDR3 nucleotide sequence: TGTGCCAGCAGCGGACAGGGGGCCTCCTACAATGAGCAGTTCTTC. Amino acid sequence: CASSGQGASYNEQFF.

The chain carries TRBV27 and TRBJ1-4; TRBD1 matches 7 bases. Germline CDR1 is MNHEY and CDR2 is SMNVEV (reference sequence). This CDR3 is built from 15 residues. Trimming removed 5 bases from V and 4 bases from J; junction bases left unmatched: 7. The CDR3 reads CASSGTGAYNEKLFF. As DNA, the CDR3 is TGTGCCAGCAGTGGAACAGGGGCATATAATGAAAAACTGTTTTTT.

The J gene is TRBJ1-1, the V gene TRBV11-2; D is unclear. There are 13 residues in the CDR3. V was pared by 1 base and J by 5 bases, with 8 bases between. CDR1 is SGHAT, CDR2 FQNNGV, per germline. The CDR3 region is CASSLGRETEAFF. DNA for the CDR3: TGTGCCAGCAGCTTAGGGAGGGAAACTGAAGCTTTCTTT. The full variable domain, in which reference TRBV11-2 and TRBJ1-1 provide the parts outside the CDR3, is EAGVAQSPRYKIIEKRQSVAFWCNPISGHATLYWYQQILGQGPKLLIQFQNNGVVDDSQLPKDRFSAERLKGVDSTLKIQPAKLEDSAVYLCASSLGRETEAFFGQGTRLTVV.

The CDR3: CASSLAGERDTQYF. In nucleotides, the CDR3 is TGCGCCAGCAGCTTGGCGGGGGAGAGAGATACGCAGTATTTT. V gene TRBV5-1 combines with J gene TRBJ2-3, with D maybe TRBD2 (6 bases). The CDR3 totals 14 residues. The ends were cut back, 0 bases at V and 5 bases at J, with 10 bases in the middle. In germline, CDR1 is SGHRS, CDR2 YFSETQ.

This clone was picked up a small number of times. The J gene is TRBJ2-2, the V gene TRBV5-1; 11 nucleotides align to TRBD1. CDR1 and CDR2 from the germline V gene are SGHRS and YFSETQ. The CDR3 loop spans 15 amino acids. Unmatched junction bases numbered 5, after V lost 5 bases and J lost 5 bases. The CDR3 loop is CASSWTGGKTGELFF. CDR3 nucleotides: TGCGCCAGCAGTTGGACAGGGGGCAAGACCGGGGAGCTGTTTTTT. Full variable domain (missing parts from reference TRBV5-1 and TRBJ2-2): KAGVTQTPRYLIKTRGQQVTLSCSPISGHRSVSWYQQTPGQGLQFLFEYFSETQRNKGNFPGRFSGRQFSNSRSEMNVSTLELGDSALYLCASSWTGGKTGELFFGEGSRLTVL.

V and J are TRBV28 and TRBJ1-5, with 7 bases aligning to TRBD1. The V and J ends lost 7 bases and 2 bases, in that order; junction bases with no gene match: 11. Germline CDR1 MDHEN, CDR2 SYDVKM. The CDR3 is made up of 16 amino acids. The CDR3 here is CASIPGGGTGNQPQHF. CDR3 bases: TGTGCCAGCATCCCCGGGGGTGGGACAGGCAATCAGCCCCAGCATTTT.

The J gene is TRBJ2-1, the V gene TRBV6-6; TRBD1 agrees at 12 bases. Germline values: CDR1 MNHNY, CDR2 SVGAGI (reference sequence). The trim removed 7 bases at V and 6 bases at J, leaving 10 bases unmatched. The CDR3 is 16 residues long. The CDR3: CASNPPGQGARNEQFF. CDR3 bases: TGTGCCAGCAATCCCCCGGGACAGGGGGCCCGCAATGAGCAGTTCTTC.

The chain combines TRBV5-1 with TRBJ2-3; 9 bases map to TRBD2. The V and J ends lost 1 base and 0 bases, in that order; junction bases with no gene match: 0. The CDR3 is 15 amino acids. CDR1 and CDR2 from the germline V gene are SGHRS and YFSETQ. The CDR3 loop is CASSLTSGSTDTQYF. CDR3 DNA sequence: TGCGCCAGCAGCTTGACTAGCGGGAGCACAGATACGCAGTATTTT. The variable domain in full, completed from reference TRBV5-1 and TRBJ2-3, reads KAGVTQTPRYLIKTRGQQVTLSCSPISGHRSVSWYQQTPGQGLQFLFEYFSETQRNKGNFPGRFSGRQFSNSRSEMNVSTLELGDSALYLCASSLTSGSTDTQYFGPGTRLTVL.

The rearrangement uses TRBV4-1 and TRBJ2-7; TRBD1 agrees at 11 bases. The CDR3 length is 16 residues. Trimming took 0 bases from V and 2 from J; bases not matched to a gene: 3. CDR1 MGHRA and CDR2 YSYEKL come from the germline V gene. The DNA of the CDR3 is TGCGCCAGCAGCCAAGATATGGGACAGGGGGCCTACGAGCAGTACTTC. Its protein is CASSQDMGQGAYEQYF.

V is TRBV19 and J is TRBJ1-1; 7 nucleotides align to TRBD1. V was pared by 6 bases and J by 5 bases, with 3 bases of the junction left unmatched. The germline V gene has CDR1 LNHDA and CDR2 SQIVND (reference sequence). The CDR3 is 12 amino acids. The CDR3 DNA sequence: TGTGCCAGTAGGACAGGGTGGACTGAAGCTTTCTTT. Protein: CASRTGWTEAFF.

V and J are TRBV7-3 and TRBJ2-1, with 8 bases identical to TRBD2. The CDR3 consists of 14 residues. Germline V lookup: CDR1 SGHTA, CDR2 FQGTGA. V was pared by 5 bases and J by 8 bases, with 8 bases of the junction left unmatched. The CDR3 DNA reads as TGTGCCAGCAGCCTCGGGGGGGCCGAGGATGAGCAGTTCTTC. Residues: CASSLGGAEDEQFF.

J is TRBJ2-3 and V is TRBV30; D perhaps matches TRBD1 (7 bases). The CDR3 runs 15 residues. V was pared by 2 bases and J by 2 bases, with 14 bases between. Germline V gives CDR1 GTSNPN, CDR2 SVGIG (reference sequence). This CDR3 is CAWSPRGASTDTQYF. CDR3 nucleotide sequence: TGTGCCTGGAGTCCCAGGGGGGCTTCCACAGATACGCAGTATTTT.

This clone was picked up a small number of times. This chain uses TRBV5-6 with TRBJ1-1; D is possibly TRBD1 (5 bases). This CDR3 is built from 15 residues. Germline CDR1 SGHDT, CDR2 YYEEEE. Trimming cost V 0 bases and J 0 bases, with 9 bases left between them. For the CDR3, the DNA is TGTGCCAGCAGCTTGGTTAAGACAGTGAACACTGAAGCTTTCTTT. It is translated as CASSLVKTVNTEAFF.

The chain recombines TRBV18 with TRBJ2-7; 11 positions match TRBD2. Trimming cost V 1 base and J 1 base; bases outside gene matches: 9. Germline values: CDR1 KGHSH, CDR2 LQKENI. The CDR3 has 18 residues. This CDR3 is CASSPRGSGGAGSYEQYF. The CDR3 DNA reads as TGTGCCAGCTCACCACGTGGTAGCGGGGGGGCCGGTTCCTACGAGCAGTACTTC.